The next 23 T cell receptor beta chains were all read from a single sample in a study of shared clonotypes between healthy human individuals. Only in-frame clones appear in the TCRdb table, and some are missing; sequencing was by immunoSEQ multiplex PCR. The sample has more than 450,000 clones, 75% to 85% seen once. The sample was PBMCs. Receptor source: a woman aged 35 to 49 in good health. Some clones in this sample may be carry-over from other donors' samples.

The chain employs TRBV5-4 and TRBJ2-7; D call uncertain. The V end was cut by 1 base, the J end by 0 bases, with 11 bases between. The germline V gene encodes CDR1 SGHNT and CDR2 YYREEE (reference sequence). The CDR3 has 15 amino acids. The CDR3 DNA is TGTGCCAGCAGCTTGAGAAGTACGAACTCCTACGAGCAGTACTTC. This gives the protein CASSLRSTNSYEQYF.

The rearrangement uses TRBV7-9 and TRBJ2-1, with D possibly matching TRBD2 (6 bases). Germline CDR1 reads SEHNR; CDR2 reads FQNEAQ (reference sequence). Trimming took 5 bases from V and 4 from J, leaving 9 bases between them. The length of the CDR3 is 13 residues. The CDR3 region is CASSPGGYNEQFF. The CDR3 DNA follows: TGTGCCAGCAGCCCCGGAGGGTACAATGAGCAGTTCTTC.

The rearrangement joins TRBV10-3 to TRBJ1-1; D is ambiguous. V gave up 2 bases and J gave up 1 base, with 8 bases separating them. Looked up from germline, CDR1 is ENHRY and CDR2 is SYGVKD. The CDR3 has 14 amino acids. CDR3 protein: CAISEPPANTEAFF. CDR3 coding DNA: TGTGCCATCAGTGAGCCCCCAGCGAACACTGAAGCTTTCTTT.

This chain uses TRBV5-6 with TRBJ2-5, with TRBD1 as a possible D gene (6 bases). Trimming left V 2 bases short and J 4 bases short, with 12 bases between. Looked up from germline, CDR1 is SGHDT and CDR2 is YYEEEE. The CDR3 consists of 14 residues. The CDR3 DNA reads as TGTGCCAGCAGCTTACAGGGCACGAGAGAGACCCAGTACTTC. It specifies CASSLQGTRETQYF. Supplemented by reference TRBV5-6 and TRBJ2-5, the full variable domain reads DAGVTQSPTHLIKTRGQQVTLRCSPKSGHDTVSWYQQALGQGPQFIFQYYEEEERQRGNFPDRFSGHQFPNYSSELNVNALLLGDSALYLCASSLQGTRETQYFGPGTRLLVL.

This clone was seen a few times. This rearrangement joins TRBV7-7 to TRBJ2-5, with TRBD2 matching over 14 bases. CDR1 is SSHAT, CDR2 FNYEAQ, per germline (reference sequence). V gave up 3 bases and J gave up 0 bases; unmatched junction bases: 6. The CDR3 consists of 18 residues. The CDR3 reads CASSLGLAGAPNQETQYF. CDR3 bases: TGTGCCAGCAGCTTGGGACTAGCGGGAGCGCCAAACCAAGAGACCCAGTACTTC. The full variable domain, in which reference TRBV7-7 and TRBJ2-5 provide the parts outside the CDR3, is GAGVSQSPRYKVTKRGQDVTLRCDPISSHATLYWYQQALGQGPEFLTYFNYEAQPDKSGLPSDRFSAERPEGSISTLTIQRTEQRDSAMYRCASSLGLAGAPNQETQYFGPGTRLLVL.

The rearrangement links TRBV18 to TRBJ2-5; 11 bases are a match to TRBD1. The CDR3 contains 15 residues. Germline CDR1 KGHSH, CDR2 LQKENI. Trimming cost V 3 bases and J 4 bases; bases outside gene matches: 4. The CDR3 sequence is CASSPDRGPGETQYF. The CDR3 coding sequence is TGTGCCAGCTCACCGGACAGGGGGCCGGGAGAGACCCAGTACTTC. The variable domain in full, completed from reference TRBV18 and TRBJ2-5, reads NAGVMQNPRHLVRRRGQEARLRCSPMKGHSHVYWYRQLPEEGLKFMVYLQKENIIDESGMPKERFSAEFPKEGPSILRIQQVVRGDSAAYFCASSPDRGPGETQYFGPGTRLLVL.

The chain has TRBV28 and TRBJ1-1; D not resolved. Germline V gene data show CDR1 as MDHEN and CDR2 as SYDVKM. V lost 1 base and J lost 1, with 10 bases in between. The CDR3 is 15 amino acids. The CDR3 spells CASSLYSTENTEAFF. The CDR3 bases are TGTGCCAGCAGTTTATATAGCACAGAGAACACTGAAGCTTTCTTT.

This chain joins TRBV4-2 and TRBJ1-1, with no clear D. Trimming took off 5 bases at V and 3 bases at J, with 13 bases between the two ends. This CDR3 has 14 residues. Germline CDR1 and CDR2: LGHNA and YNFKEQ. CDR3 in amino acids: CASSLAGSHTEAFF. For the CDR3, the DNA is TGTGCCAGCAGCTTAGCGGGCAGCCACACTGAAGCTTTCTTT.

The CDR3 here is CAWRRQANTGELFF. The CDR3 nucleotides are TGTGCCTGGAGGCGGCAGGCGAACACCGGGGAGCTGTTTTTT. This chain connects TRBV30 to TRBJ2-2, with no clear D. CDR1 is GTSNPN, CDR2 SVGIG, per germline (reference sequence). This CDR3 comprises 14 residues. V shed 3 bases and J shed 0 bases, with 8 bases lying between them. Supplemented by reference TRBV30 and TRBJ2-2, the full variable domain reads SQTIHQWPATLVQPVGSPLSLECTVEGTSNPNLYWYRQAAGRGLQLLFYSVGIGQISSEVPQNLSASRPQDRQFILSSKKLLLSDSGFYLCAWRRQANTGELFFGEGSRLTVL.

The gene calls are TRBV5-1 and TRBJ2-5; 7 bases agree with TRBD2. After removal of 4 bases from V and 3 bases from J, the junction contained 9 bases not matched to a gene. Germline CDR1 reads SGHRS; CDR2 reads YFSETQ. This CDR3 contains 15 residues. DNA of the CDR3: TGCGCCAGCAGCCCGGCGCGGGGGAGGGAAGAGACCCAGTACTTC. Its translation: CASSPARGREETQYF.

The genes are TRBV18 and TRBJ2-7; D remains ambiguous. CDR3 length: 12 amino acids. The germline gives CDR1 KGHSH, CDR2 LQKENI. The germline V and J ends were trimmed by 3 bases and 5 bases, with 8 bases remaining between them. The CDR3 reads CASSPWLHEQYF. The CDR3 nucleotides are TGTGCCAGCTCACCGTGGCTCCACGAGCAGTACTTC.

J is TRBJ2-7 and V is TRBV7-3, with D perhaps matching TRBD2 (5 bases). The germline CDR1 and CDR2 sequences are SGHTA and FQGTGA. The germline V and J ends were trimmed by 2 bases and 0 bases, with 11 bases remaining between them. The CDR3 runs to 15 residues. CDR3 DNA: TGTGCCAGCAGCTTAGGGGTGGGGAGCTCCTACGAGCAGTACTTC. Its protein product is CASSLGVGSSYEQYF.

The chain uses TRBV18 and TRBJ2-6; 8 bases fit TRBD1. V shed 4 bases, J shed 2 bases, and the junction held 7 bases outside the gene matches. CDR1 KGHSH and CDR2 LQKENI come from the germline V gene. The CDR3 loop spans 17 amino acids. CDR3 in DNA: TGTGCCAGCTCACGGACAGGGATTTCACCTGGGGCCAACGTCCTGACTTTC. It encodes CASSRTGISPGANVLTF.

The V gene is TRBV6-1, the J gene TRBJ2-7, with 9 positions matching TRBD1. The germline V gene has CDR1 MNHNS and CDR2 SASEGT. The J segment lost 4 bases and the V segment lost 3 bases, leaving 10 bases of the junction unmatched. This CDR3 is built from 16 residues. The CDR3 protein is CASSDPRVTGGYEQYF. The CDR3 DNA follows: TGTGCCAGCAGTGACCCGCGCGTGACAGGGGGTTACGAGCAGTACTTC.

This clone was seen only a few times. The chain uses TRBV7-2 and TRBJ1-5; perhaps TRBD1 as D (5 bases). Trimming removed 5 bases at V and 11 bases at J, with 22 bases between. The CDR3 is made up of 15 amino acids. Germline CDR1 and CDR2: SGHTA and FQGNSA. The CDR3 spells CASSLGTSEGRAQHF. The CDR3, as DNA: TGTGCCAGCAGCCTAGGGACCTCCGAGGGCAGGGCCCAGCATTTT.

This sequence joins TRBV7-9 and TRBJ2-1, with no clear D. Germline CDR1 is SEHNR and CDR2 is FQNEAQ (reference sequence). V was cut by 5 bases and J by 8 bases, with 10 bases left in between. This CDR3 spans 12 amino acids. CDR3 sequence (DNA): TGTGCCAGCAGCCCCTCGTATTATGAGCAGTTCTTC. Protein product: CASSPSYYEQFF.

J is TRBJ2-7 and V is TRBV10-2; D remains unclear. Germline-derived CDR1 and CDR2 are WSHSY and SAAADI. The CDR3 is made up of 13 amino acids. V was pared by 7 bases and J by 6 bases, with 16 bases between. The CDR3, as DNA: TGCGCCAGCAAAGACTTGAACCTACGCGAGCAGTACTTC. This sequence encodes CASKDLNLREQYF.

This rearrangement joins TRBV5-1 to TRBJ2-1, with D possibly called TRBD1 or TRBD2 (5 bases each). V was trimmed by 3 bases and J by 4 bases, leaving 14 bases between them. The V gene's germline CDR1 is SGHRS and CDR2 YFSETQ. The CDR3 runs to 15 residues. In DNA form, the CDR3 reads TGCGCCAGCAGCTCTGAGGGGCGAGAATACAATGAGCAGTTCTTC. Translation: CASSSEGREYNEQFF.

The rearrangement joins TRBV15 to TRBJ2-7; perhaps TRBD1 as D (6 bases). The CDR3 sequence is 15 residues long. Germline lookup yields CDR1 LNHNV and CDR2 YYDKDF (reference sequence). V lost 2 bases and J 2 bases, leaving 13 bases between the germline ends. Here the CDR3 reads CATSRNRVGAYEQYF. DNA of the CDR3: TGTGCCACCAGCAGAAACAGGGTAGGGGCCTACGAGCAGTACTTC.

The chain has TRBV7-3 and TRBJ1-2; the D gene is possibly TRBD1 (6 bases). Germline V CDR1 and CDR2: SGHTA, FQGTGA. V was shortened by 2 bases and J by 3 bases, with 10 bases between the two germline ends. This CDR3 contains 14 residues. This chain's CDR3 is CASSLATGYYGYTF. The CDR3 DNA reads as TGTGCCAGCAGCTTAGCTACAGGGTACTATGGCTACACCTTC.

This clone showed up just a few times. The chain combines TRBV30 with TRBJ1-5; TRBD1 might be the D (6 bases). Per germline, CDR1 GTSNPN and CDR2 SVGIG (reference sequence). CDR3 length: 14 amino acids. V lost 1 base and J 6 bases, leaving 13 bases between the germline ends. The CDR3 protein is CAWSEYRVGQPQHF. CDR3 nucleotides: TGTGCCTGGAGTGAATACAGGGTCGGTCAGCCCCAGCATTTT.

The gene calls are TRBV5-1 and TRBJ2-1; maybe TRBD2 (5 bases). V lost 5 bases and J lost 8, with 11 bases in between. This CDR3 contains 12 residues. CDR1 is SGHRS and CDR2 is YFSETQ in the germline V gene. CDR3 amino acids: CASRTTFDEQFF. The DNA for the CDR3 is TGCGCCAGCAGGACTACCTTTGATGAGCAGTTCTTC.

The rearrangement uses TRBV5-4 and TRBJ2-1; 7 bases are shared with TRBD2. Germline assignment: CDR1 SGHNT and CDR2 YYREEE (reference sequence). The CDR3 contains 14 residues. Trimming at V came to 4 bases and at J to 2 bases, leaving 3 bases not matched to a gene. As DNA, the CDR3 is TGTGCCAGCAGCCCTAGCGGCACCTACAATGAGCAGTTCTTC. Protein: CASSPSGTYNEQFF.